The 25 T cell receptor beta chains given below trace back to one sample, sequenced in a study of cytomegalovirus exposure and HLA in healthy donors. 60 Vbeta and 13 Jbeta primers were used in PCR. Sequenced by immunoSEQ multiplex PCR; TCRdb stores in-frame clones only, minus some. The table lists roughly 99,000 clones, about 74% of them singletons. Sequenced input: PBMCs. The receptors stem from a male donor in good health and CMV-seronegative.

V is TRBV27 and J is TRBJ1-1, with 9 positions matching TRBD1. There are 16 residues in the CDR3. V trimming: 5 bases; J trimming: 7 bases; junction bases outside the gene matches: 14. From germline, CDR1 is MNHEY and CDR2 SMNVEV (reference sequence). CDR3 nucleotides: TGTGCCAGCAGTACAATACAGGGGGCTGGTGCCAATGAAGCTTTCTTT. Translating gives CASSTIQGAGANEAFF.

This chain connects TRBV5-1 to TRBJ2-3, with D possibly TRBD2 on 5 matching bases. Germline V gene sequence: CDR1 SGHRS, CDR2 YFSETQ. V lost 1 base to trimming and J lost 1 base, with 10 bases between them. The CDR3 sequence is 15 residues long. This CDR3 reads CASSLLSGRTDTQYF. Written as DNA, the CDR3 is TGCGCCAGCAGCTTGTTAAGCGGACGCACAGATACGCAGTATTTT.

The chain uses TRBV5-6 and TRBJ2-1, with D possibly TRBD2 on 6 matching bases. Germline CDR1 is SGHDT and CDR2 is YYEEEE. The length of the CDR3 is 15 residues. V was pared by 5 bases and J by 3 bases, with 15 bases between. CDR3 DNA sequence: TGTGCCAGCAGGGGGATGGGGGAGGTCTACAATGAGCAGTTCTTC. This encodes CASRGMGEVYNEQFF. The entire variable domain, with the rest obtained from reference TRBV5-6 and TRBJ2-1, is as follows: DAGVTQSPTHLIKTRGQQVTLRCSPKSGHDTVSWYQQALGQGPQFIFQYYEEEERQRGNFPDRFSGHQFPNYSSELNVNALLLGDSALYLCASRGMGEVYNEQFFGPGTRLTVL.

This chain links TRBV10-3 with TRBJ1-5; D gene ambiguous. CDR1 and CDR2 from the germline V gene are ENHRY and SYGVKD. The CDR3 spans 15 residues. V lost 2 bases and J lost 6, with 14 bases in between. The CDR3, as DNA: TGTGCCATCAGTGAGGGTGTGGTTGGAGGTCAGCCCCAGCATTTT. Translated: CAISEGVVGGQPQHF.

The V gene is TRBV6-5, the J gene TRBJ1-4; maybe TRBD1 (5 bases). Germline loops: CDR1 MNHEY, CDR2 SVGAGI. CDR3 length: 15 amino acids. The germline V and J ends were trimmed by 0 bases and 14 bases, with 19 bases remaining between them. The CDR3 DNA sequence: TGTGCCAGCAGTTACTCGAGTGAGTGGGAGGGGCCTCTGTTTTTT. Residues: CASSYSSEWEGPLFF.

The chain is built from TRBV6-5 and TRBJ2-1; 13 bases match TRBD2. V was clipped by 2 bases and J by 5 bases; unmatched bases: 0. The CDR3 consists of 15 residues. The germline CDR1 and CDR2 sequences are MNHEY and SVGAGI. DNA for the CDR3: TGTGCCAGCAGTTACGGACTAGCGGGGGACAATGAGCAGTTCTTC. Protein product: CASSYGLAGDNEQFF.

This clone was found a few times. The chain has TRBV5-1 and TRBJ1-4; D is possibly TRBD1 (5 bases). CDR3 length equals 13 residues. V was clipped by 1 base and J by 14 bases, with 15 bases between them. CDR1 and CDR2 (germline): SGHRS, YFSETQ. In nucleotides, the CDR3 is TGCGCCAGCAGCTTGTGGTTCGGGGGGGATCTGTTTTTT. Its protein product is CASSLWFGGDLFF.

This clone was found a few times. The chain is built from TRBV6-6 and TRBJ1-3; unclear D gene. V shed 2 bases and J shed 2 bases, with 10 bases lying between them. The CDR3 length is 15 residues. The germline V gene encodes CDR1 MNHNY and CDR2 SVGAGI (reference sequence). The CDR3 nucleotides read TGTGCCAGCAGTTACCCCGGGGTAGCTGGAAACACCATATATTTT. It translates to CASSYPGVAGNTIYF.

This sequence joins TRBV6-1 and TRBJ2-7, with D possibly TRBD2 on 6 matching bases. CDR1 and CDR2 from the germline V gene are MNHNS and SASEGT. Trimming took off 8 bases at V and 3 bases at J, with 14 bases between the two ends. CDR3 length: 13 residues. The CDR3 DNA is TGTGCCAGCCCGGGACTTATGGACTACGAGCAGTACTTC. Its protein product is CASPGLMDYEQYF.

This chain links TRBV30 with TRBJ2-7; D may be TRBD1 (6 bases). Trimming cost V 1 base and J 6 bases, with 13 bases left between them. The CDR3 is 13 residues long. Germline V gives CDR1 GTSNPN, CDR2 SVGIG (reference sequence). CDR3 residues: CAWSAMGALEQYF. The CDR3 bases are TGTGCCTGGAGTGCGATGGGGGCCCTCGAGCAGTACTTC.

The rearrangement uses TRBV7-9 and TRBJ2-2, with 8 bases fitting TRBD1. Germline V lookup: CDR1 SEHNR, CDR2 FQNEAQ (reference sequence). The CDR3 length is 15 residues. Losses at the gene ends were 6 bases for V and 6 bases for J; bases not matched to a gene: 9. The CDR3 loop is CASSRRTGIPGELFF. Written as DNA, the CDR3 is TGTGCCAGCAGTAGGAGGACAGGGATTCCCGGGGAGCTGTTTTTT.

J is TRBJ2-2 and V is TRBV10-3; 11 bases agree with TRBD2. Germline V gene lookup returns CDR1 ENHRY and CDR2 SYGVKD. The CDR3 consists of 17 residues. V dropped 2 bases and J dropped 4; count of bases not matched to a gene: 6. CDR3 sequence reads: CAISERGLADFTGELFF. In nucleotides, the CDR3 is TGTGCCATCAGTGAGAGGGGACTAGCGGACTTCACCGGGGAGCTGTTTTTT.

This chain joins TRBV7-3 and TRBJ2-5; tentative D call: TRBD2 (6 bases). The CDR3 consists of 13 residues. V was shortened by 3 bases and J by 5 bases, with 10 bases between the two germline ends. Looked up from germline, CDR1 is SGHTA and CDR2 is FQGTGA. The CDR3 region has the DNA TGTGCCAGCAGCTTGACTAGAAGGGAGACCCAGTACTTC. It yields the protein CASSLTRRETQYF. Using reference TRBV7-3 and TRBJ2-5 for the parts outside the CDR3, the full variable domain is GAGVSQTPSNKVTEKGKYVELRCDPISGHTALYWYRQSLGQGPEFLIYFQGTGAADDSGLPNDRFFAVRPEGSVSTLKIQRTERGDSAVYLCASSLTRRETQYFGPGTRLLVL.

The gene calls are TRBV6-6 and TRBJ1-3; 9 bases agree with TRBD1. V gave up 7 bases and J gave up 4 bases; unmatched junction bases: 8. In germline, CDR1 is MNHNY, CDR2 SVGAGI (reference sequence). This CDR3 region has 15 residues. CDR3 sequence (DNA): TGTGCCAGCAACCTGGGACAGGGTGCCGGAAACACCATATATTTT. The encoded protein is CASNLGQGAGNTIYF.

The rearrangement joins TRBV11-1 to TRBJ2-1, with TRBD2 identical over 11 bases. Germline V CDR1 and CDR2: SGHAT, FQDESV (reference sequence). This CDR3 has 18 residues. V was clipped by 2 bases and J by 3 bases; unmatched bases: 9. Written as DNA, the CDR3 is TGTGCCAGCAGCTTATCTCCGGTCGGGACTAGCGGCTACAATGAGCAGTTCTTC. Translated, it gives CASSLSPVGTSGYNEQFF.

CDR3 amino acids: CASSLSAGEGNEQFF. The CDR3 DNA reads TGTGCCAGCAGTCTCTCGGCAGGGGAAGGGAATGAGCAGTTCTTC. V and J are TRBV25-1 and TRBJ2-1; maybe TRBD1 (6 bases). V lost 5 bases and J lost 7, with 18 bases in between. Germline V lookup: CDR1 MGHDK, CDR2 SYGVNS. The CDR3 is made up of 15 amino acids.

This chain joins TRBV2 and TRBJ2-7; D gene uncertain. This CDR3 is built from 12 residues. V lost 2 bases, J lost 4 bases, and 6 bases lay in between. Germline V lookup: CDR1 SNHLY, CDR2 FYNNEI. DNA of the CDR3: TGTGCCAGCAGTGAATGGCCATACGAGCAGTACTTC. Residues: CASSEWPYEQYF.

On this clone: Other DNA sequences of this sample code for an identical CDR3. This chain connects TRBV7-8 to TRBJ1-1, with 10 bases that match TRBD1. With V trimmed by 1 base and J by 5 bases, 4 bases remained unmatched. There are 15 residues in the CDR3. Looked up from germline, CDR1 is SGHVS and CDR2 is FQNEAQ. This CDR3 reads CASSLGRTGGTEAFF. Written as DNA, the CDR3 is TGTGCCAGCAGCTTAGGTAGGACAGGGGGAACTGAAGCTTTCTTT.

The CDR3 spells CASSLVGPRPDTEAFF. In nucleotides, the CDR3 is TGTGCCAGCAGCTTAGTTGGGCCCCGGCCTGACACTGAAGCTTTCTTT. The chain links TRBV11-2 to TRBJ1-1; the D is unclear. Between the trimmed V and J ends, which lost 1 base and 3 bases, there was a span of 15 bases. The CDR3 covers 16 residues. Germline assignment: CDR1 SGHAT and CDR2 FQNNGV.

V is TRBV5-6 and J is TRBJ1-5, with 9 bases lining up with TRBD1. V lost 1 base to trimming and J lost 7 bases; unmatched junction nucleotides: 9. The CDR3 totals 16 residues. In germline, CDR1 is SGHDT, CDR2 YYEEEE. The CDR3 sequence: CASSLTQGAFPQPQHF. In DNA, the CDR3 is TGTGCCAGCAGCTTGACACAGGGGGCGTTCCCCCAGCCCCAGCATTTT.

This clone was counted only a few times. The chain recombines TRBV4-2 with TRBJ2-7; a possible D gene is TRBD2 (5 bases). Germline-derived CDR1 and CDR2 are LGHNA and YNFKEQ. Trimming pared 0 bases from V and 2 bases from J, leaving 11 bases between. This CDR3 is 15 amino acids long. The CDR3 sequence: CASSQDARGTYEQYF. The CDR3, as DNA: TGTGCCAGCAGCCAAGATGCTCGGGGTACCTACGAGCAGTACTTC.

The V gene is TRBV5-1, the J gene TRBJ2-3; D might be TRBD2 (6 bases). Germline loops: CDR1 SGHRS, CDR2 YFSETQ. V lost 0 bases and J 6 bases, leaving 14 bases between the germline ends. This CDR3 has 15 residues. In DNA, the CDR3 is TGCGCCAGCAGCTTGGCCTTCGGGGGTGCCGATACGCAGTATTTT. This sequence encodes CASSLAFGGADTQYF.

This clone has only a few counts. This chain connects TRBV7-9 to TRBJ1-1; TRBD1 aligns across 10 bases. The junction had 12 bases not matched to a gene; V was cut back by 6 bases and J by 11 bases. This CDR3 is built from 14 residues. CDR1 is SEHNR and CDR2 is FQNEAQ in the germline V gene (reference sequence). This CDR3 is CASRLRQGANSAFF. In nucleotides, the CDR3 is TGTGCCAGCAGATTGAGACAGGGGGCGAATTCGGCTTTCTTT.

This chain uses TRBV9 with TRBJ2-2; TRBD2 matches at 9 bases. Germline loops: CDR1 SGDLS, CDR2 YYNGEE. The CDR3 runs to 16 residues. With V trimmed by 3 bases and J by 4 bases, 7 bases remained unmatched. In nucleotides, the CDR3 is TGTGCCAGCAGCGCCAATAGCGGGAGCCCCACCGGGGAGCTGTTTTTT. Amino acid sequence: CASSANSGSPTGELFF.

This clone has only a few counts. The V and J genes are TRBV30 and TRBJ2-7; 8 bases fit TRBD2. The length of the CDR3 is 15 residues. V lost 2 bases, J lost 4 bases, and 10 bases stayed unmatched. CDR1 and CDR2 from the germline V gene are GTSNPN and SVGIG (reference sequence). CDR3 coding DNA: TGTGCCTGGAGTTCGAGCGGGAGCTTCGGGTACGAGCAGTACTTC. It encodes CAWSSSGSFGYEQYF.